Sequencing of this T cell receptor beta chain was carried out in a study of CD8+CD57+ T cells in acquired aplastic anemia (dated by TCRdb to 2016 to 2019). Background for the entire study: On average, sorted CD4+ and CD8+ cells yielded around 3.5 ug of extracted DNA, with a range of about 0.18 to 27.4 ug.

Overall study outcomes, separate from this receptor: Twenty-nine CD8+ CDR3 sequences were found to be shared between patients and controls, but these sequences appeared to be highly expressed in patients and within the immunodominant clones of the patients. Patients and healthy controls showed no significant difference in CD8+ Simpson's diversity (P=0.060).

The study deep-sequenced TCR repertoires of sorted CD4+ and CD8+ blood T cells from severe aplastic anemia patients and healthy subjects. Ficoll-Paque density gradient centrifugation was used to isolate peripheral blood mononuclear cells. CD4+ and CD8+ T cells were sorted by FACS or magnetic beads before DNA extraction. This clonotype came up once. No cognate antigen has been identified for it. There are no base qualities to consult, and no much larger clone falls within one base. Just one read gives weak support. TCR beta VDJ combination and CDR3 sequence profiling used genomic DNA as the template. TCR repertoire sequencing was run on an Illumina HiSeq 2000. The published analysis was carried out like this. TRBV/TRBJ rearrangement plots, CDR3 size and DJ length profiles, and Simpson's diversity index were used to evaluate the repertoires. The most abundant DNA sequence in the deep sequencing data was taken as the immunodominant clone. CDR3 amino acid sequences were screened for sharing across subjects and were compared with published repertoires and the VDJdb database. Through fastp at Q25 and MiXCR, TCRdb rebuilt clones from the public reads, retaining in-frame beta chains. Rows are unified per CDR3 protein, each entry keeping the most common DNA and genes. TCRdb's processing, not the authors' own work, is the source of the V and J calls. The sample has 250,000 to 350,000 distinct CDR3 sequences on record, roughly 50% of them singletons. Jointly, the top ten make up roughly 8% of the sample.

Between the V and J ends, shortened by 5 bases and 3 bases respectively, the junction contains 10 bases. The CDR3 goes from the cysteine to the phenylalanine over 13 residues. The only DNA kept is the CDR3, 39 bases in frame from the first base. Looking up the germline V gene (reference sequence) yields CDR1 MNHEY and CDR2 SMNVEV. Specimen: sorted CD4+, CD8+, or CD8+CD57+ T cells (not recorded which) from PBMCs. Here the chain combines TRBV27 and TRBJ1-1, with the D gene not confidently named. The receptor comes from a human donor with severe aplastic anemia or a healthy control (not recorded which). The CDR3 loop reads CASSGRTDTEAFF. The bases are TGTGCCAGCAGTGGACGAACGGACACTGAAGCTTTCTTT.